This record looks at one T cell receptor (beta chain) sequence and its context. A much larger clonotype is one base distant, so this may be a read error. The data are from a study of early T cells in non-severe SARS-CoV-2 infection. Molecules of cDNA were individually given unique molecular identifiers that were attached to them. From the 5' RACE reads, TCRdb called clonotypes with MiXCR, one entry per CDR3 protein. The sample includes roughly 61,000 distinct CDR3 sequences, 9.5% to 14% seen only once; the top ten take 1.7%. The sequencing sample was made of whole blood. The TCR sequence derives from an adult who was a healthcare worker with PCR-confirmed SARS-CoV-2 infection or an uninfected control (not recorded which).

CDR3 loop: CASSTSGQIVVDTQYF. The CDR3 coding sequence is TGTGCCAGCAGCACGAGCGGACAGATAGTAGTGGATACGCAGTATTTT. The genes are TRBV7-9 and TRBJ2-3; maybe TRBD1 (6 bases). The CDR3 has 16 residues. Germline-derived CDR1 and CDR2 are SEHNR and FQNEAQ (reference sequence). Trimming took off 5 bases at V and 6 bases at J, with 21 bases between the two ends.